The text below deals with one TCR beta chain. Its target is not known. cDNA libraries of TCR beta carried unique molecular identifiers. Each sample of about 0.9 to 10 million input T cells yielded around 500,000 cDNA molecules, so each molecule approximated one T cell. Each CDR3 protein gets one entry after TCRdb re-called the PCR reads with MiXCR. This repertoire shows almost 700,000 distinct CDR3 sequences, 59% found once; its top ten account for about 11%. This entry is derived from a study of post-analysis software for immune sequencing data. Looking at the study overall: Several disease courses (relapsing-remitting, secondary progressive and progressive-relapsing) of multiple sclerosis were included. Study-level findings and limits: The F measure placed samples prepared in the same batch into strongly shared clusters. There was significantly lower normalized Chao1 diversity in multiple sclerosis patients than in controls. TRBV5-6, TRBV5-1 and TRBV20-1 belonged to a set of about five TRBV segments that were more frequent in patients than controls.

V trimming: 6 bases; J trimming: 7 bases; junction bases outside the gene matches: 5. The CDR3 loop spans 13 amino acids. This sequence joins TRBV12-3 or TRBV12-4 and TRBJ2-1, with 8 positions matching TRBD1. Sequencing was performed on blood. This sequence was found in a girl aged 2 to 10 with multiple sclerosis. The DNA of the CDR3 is TGTGCCAGCAGCTGGGACAGGATGAATGAGCAGTTCTTC. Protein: CASSWDRMNEQFF.